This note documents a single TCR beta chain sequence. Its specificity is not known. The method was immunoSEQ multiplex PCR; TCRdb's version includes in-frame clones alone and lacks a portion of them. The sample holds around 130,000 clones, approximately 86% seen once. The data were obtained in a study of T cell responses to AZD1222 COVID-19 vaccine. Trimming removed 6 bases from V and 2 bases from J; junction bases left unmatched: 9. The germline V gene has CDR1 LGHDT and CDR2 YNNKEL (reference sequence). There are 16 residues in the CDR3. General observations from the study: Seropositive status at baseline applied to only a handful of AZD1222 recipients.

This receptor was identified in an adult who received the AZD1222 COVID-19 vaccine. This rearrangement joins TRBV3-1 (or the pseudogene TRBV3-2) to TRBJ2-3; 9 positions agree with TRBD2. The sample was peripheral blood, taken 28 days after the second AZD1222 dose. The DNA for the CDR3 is TGTGCCAGCAGTTTTTCGGCTAGCGGGGCCACAGATACGCAGTATTTT. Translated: CASSFSASGATDTQYF.